This passage covers 14 T cell receptor beta chains from one sample sequenced in a study of T-cell memory formation after mild COVID-19. TCRdb reanalysed the 5' RACE reads using MiXCR and keeps one entry per CDR3 protein. The sample lists around 140,000 distinct CDR3 sequences; 15% to 20% were seen once. Sequencing was done on a sample of PBMCs or a T cell subset sorted from them (not recorded which). The receptor source for this set is an adult woman who had mild COVID-19 (a few samples of this study predate the infection). Cell type and time point are not known.

The V and J genes are TRBV15 and TRBJ2-5, with 10 bases fitting TRBD1. CDR1 is LNHNV and CDR2 is YYDKDF in the germline V gene (reference sequence). CDR3 size: 16 residues. The trim removed 2 bases at V and 6 bases at J, leaving 9 bases unmatched. CDR3 DNA: TGTGCCACCAGCAGAACAGACAGGGGGCACGTAAAGACCCAGTACTTC. As protein: CATSRTDRGHVKTQYF.

V and J are TRBV6-5 and TRBJ1-2; D is ambiguous. The CDR3 totals 13 residues. Germline V CDR1 and CDR2: MNHEY, SVGAGI. Trimming cost V 2 bases and J 4 bases, with 8 bases left between them. CDR3: CASSYPGSYGYTF. CDR3 nucleotides: TGTGCCAGCAGTTACCCCGGTTCCTATGGCTACACCTTC.

Only a few counts were recorded for this clonotype. The chain is built from TRBV20-1 and TRBJ2-4; 9 bases map to TRBD1. CDR3 length equals 15 residues. Germline CDR1 reads DFQATT; CDR2 reads SNEGSKA (reference sequence). With V trimmed by 4 bases and J by 0 bases, 4 bases remained unmatched. CDR3 in amino acids: CSAKGQGRAKNIQYF. CDR3 nucleotide sequence: TGCAGTGCTAAGGGACAGGGAAGAGCCAAAAACATTCAGTACTTC.

This clonotype appeared a few times. V usage is TRBV5-1 and J usage is TRBJ2-4; tentatively, D is TRBD2 (6 bases). This CDR3 is 15 amino acids long. Trimming cost V 4 bases and J 5 bases, with 16 bases left between them. From germline, CDR1 is SGHRS and CDR2 YFSETQ. The CDR3 DNA follows: TGCGCCAGCAGCCGGGCTAGCGACCCCGAAAACATTCAGTACTTC. This gives the protein CASSRASDPENIQYF.

This rearrangement joins TRBV6-1 to TRBJ2-5; TRBD2 matches at 9 bases. The ends lost 3 bases at V and 7 bases at J; junction bases unmatched: 9. This CDR3 region has 15 residues. Germline V gene data show CDR1 as MNHNS and CDR2 as SASEGT. The CDR3, as DNA: TGTGCCAGCAGTGAGGAGGGCCTTAGCGGGAGGACCCAGTACTTC. As protein: CASSEEGLSGRTQYF.

This clonotype was observed a handful of times. V and J are TRBV5-1 and TRBJ2-7, with 9 bases identical to TRBD1. There are 13 residues in the CDR3. Germline CDR1 SGHRS, CDR2 YFSETQ. Losses at the gene ends were 9 bases for V and 2 bases for J; bases not matched to a gene: 6. The CDR3 sequence: CAIIQGATYEQYF. Written as DNA, the CDR3 is TGCGCCATCATACAGGGGGCCACCTACGAGCAGTACTTC. The whole variable domain, remainder taken from reference TRBV5-1 and TRBJ2-7, is KAGVTQTPRYLIKTRGQQVTLSCSPISGHRSVSWYQQTPGQGLQFLFEYFSETQRNKGNFPGRFSGRQFSNSRSEMNVSTLELGDSALYLCAIIQGATYEQYFGPGTRLTVT.

This clonotype has ten or more counts. The chain carries TRBV9 and TRBJ2-3; 14 bases are shared with TRBD2. V lost 4 bases to trimming and J lost 0 bases; unmatched junction nucleotides: 7. Germline CDR1 SGDLS, CDR2 YYNGEE. The length of the CDR3 is 18 residues. The CDR3 nucleotides are TGTGCCAGCAGCCCGCGGACTAGCGGGGGGCCTAGCACAGATACGCAGTATTTT. Its translation is CASSPRTSGGPSTDTQYF.

The chain couples TRBV6-6 to TRBJ1-1, with 7 bases aligning to TRBD1. Germline loops: CDR1 MNHNY, CDR2 SVGAGI (reference sequence). Germline trimming cut 4 bases from V and 0 bases from J; bases unmatched to any gene: 2. This CDR3 comprises 14 residues. The CDR3 DNA sequence: TGTGCCAGCAGTTCGGGACAGCTGAACACTGAAGCTTTCTTT. This encodes CASSSGQLNTEAFF.

This clonotype was seen more than once but under ten times. J is TRBJ2-7 and V is TRBV12-3 or TRBV12-4; D remains unclear. The CDR3 totals 11 residues. Between the trimmed V and J ends, which lost 6 bases and 7 bases, there was a span of 10 bases. The CDR3: CASSPRDEQYF. Written as DNA, the CDR3 is TGTGCCAGCAGCCCTAGGGATGAGCAGTACTTC.

The CDR3 DNA is TGCAGCGCTCGGACAGGCTCCTACAATGAGCAGTTCTTC. As protein: CSARTGSYNEQFF. The V call is TRBV29-1, the J call TRBJ2-1; 7 bases map to TRBD1. The CDR3 spans 13 residues. V lost 7 bases, J lost 0 bases, and 3 bases stayed unmatched. The germline gives CDR1 SQVTM, CDR2 ANQGSEA.

This clonotype appeared a few times. The J gene is TRBJ2-5, the V gene TRBV5-1, with D unresolved. Germline CDR1 is SGHRS and CDR2 is YFSETQ. The germline V and J ends were trimmed by 1 base and 4 bases, with 11 bases remaining between them. CDR3 length equals 14 residues. CDR3 in DNA: TGCGCCAGCAGCTTGCTGGAGCCGGGAGAGACCCAGTACTTC. Its protein product is CASSLLEPGETQYF.

The genes are TRBV2 and TRBJ1-4; a weak D match, TRBD1 (6 bases). Germline CDR1 is SNHLY and CDR2 is FYNNEI. CDR3 length equals 16 residues. V was trimmed by 4 bases and J by 4 bases, leaving 16 bases between them. The CDR3: CASSARQVRGNEKLFF. Here the CDR3 DNA reads TGTGCCAGCAGTGCCCGACAGGTCCGGGGTAATGAAAAACTGTTTTTT.

The V gene is TRBV2, the J gene TRBJ2-5; D perhaps matches TRBD2 (5 bases). V lost 6 bases to trimming and J lost 1 base, with 9 bases between them. CDR3 length equals 13 residues. Germline CDR1 and CDR2: SNHLY and FYNNEI. The CDR3 loop is CASRRGPQETQYF. CDR3 DNA: TGTGCCAGCAGAAGAGGGCCCCAAGAGACCCAGTACTTC.

This rearrangement joins TRBV14 to TRBJ2-2; D may be TRBD1 (6 bases). With 2 bases removed from V and 5 bases from J, the gap between germline ends came to 15 bases. Germline V gene sequence: CDR1 SGHDN, CDR2 FVKESK. This CDR3 is built from 16 residues. The CDR3 region is CASSQRLGAETGELFF. The CDR3, as DNA: TGTGCCAGCAGCCAACGTCTGGGGGCTGAAACCGGGGAGCTGTTTTTT.